Sequencing of this TCR beta chain was carried out in a study of blood T cells in healthy people across ages (dated by TCRdb to between 2015 and 2016). General notes on the study: Template switching captured roughly one uniquely barcoded TCR beta cDNA molecule per two T cells in model experiments. Age-related changes in TCR beta repertoire diversity were measured in the study by deep sequencing normalized with unique cDNA molecular identifiers. The donors were split into four age groups: young (average around 15 years), middle-aged (39), aged (approximately 60) and long-lived (over 75). To avoid experimental bias, donors of different ages were randomly spread across the sequencing lanes. Using the same blood draw, the study looked at two additional independent replicas of 1 million unique cDNA reads for two donors, one aged 18 to 30 and the other aged 80 or older.

Overall study results and their limits: The long-lived group showed more naive CD4+ T cells, fewer expanded clones and increased TCR diversity than the aged group, suggesting age selection. The CMV infection status of donors was not known, potentially confounding age-related changes in expanded clonotypes. Estimates of total diversity based on one million sequenced T cells were regarded as lower bounds and as underestimates. Since profiling was done on bulk unsorted PBMCs, naive and antigen-experienced compartments could not be conclusively compared. Observed TCR beta diversity per million T cells fell roughly linearly with age, and a significant reduction was already apparent by age around 36. The percentage of naive T cells measured by flow cytometry correlated strongly with observed TCR beta diversity.

A note on this clonotype: Its antigen remains unidentified. No much larger clone is present one base from it, and per-base qualities are unavailable.

Library construction relied on 5' RACE. Sequenced on an Illumina HiSeq 2500. The second PCR ran for about 7 to 11 cycles and used a J-beta primer mix along with a sample-barcoded 5' primer. A unique molecular identifier was introduced onto each TCR beta cDNA molecule by a template-switch 5' adaptor carrying 12 random nucleotides. Each sample yielded at least 2.5 million CDR3-containing paired-end reads. First-strand cDNA synthesis was performed from all RNA using the Mint cDNA synthesis kit, with priming by a TRBC-specific oligonucleotide. Following uracil-DNA glycosylase treatment, all cDNA underwent a first 18-cycle PCR with the universal primers M1SS and BC2_uni_R. As for the authors' bioinformatics: For normalization, 1 million high-quality reads, each with a distinct molecular identifier, were randomly selected from each sample. Instead of being binned into consensus sequences, reads that shared molecular identifiers were thrown out. MiTCR, set to a Q25 quality threshold and the strictest error-elimination algorithm, was used for CDR3 identification, clonotype clustering and error correction. A nonparametric unseen species model using Euler transformation provided a lower-bound estimate of total TCR beta diversity. Using fastp trimming at Q25 and MiXCR clonotype assembly, TCRdb reanalyzed the public sequencing data and kept in-frame beta chains. Rows are unified per CDR3 protein, each entry keeping the most common DNA and genes. None of the V and J calls come from the authors' own analysis; TCRdb made them. The sample table lists about 940,000 distinct CDR3 sequences, under 50% of them with a count of one. Around 15% of the sample lies in the top ten.

The CDR3, from cysteine to phenylalanine, totals 14 residues. Only the CDR3 part of the read is kept: 42 bases, read in frame from the first base. CDR1 is given as MNHNS and CDR2 as SASEGT, both from the germline V gene. A distance of 10 bases separates the germline ends of V and J, which lose 2 bases and 8 bases respectively. Systemically healthy Caucasian individuals from Russia, approximately 39 in total and aged about 6 to 100 years, were included as donors. Ten milliliters of peripheral blood were collected from each donor into EDTA-treated Vacutainer tubes. Ficoll-Paque density-gradient centrifugation was used to isolate PBMCs, with at least 6.5 million per sample. Total RNA was extracted from PBMCs with Trizol reagent, with at least 6 micrograms obtained per sample. For every donor, an aliquot of PBMCs went through flow cytometry to measure the percentages of naive CD45RAhigh/CD27high T cells.

The rearrangement joined TRBV6-1 to TRBJ1-6, with the D segment identity uncertain. Sequencing input: blood. The sequence was obtained from a man younger than 45 in good health. In nucleotides, the sequence is TGTGCCAGCAGTGAAAAGGGCCCCTATTCACCCCTCCACTTT. It translates to CASSEKGPYSPLHF.